Listed here are 18 T cell receptor beta chains from one sample, sequenced in a study of cytomegalovirus exposure and HLA in healthy donors. The PCR had 60 Vbeta and 13 Jbeta primers. Using immunoSEQ multiplex PCR, the repertoire was profiled, and TCRdb retains in-frame clones only, with some absent. Of 200,000 to 250,000 clones in the sample, 81% were seen once. Sequencing was done on a sample of PBMCs. The receptors were sampled from a woman in her sixties or seventies in good health and CMV-seropositive.

A single count supports this clone. The chain combines TRBV29-1 with TRBJ2-4, with a weak D call TRBD2 (7 bases). The V end was cut by 4 bases, the J end by 2 bases, with 15 bases between. Looked up from germline, CDR1 is SQVTM and CDR2 is ANQGSEA. This CDR3 has 15 residues. The CDR3 region has the DNA TGCAGCGTTGTAGGCGGGGGCGAACCCAAAAACATTCAGTACTTC. This gives the protein CSVVGGGEPKNIQYF.

Concerning this clone: At one end, the junction sequence differs from germline, possibly due to a read error. This chain joins TRBV7-9 and TRBJ2-7; D might be TRBD1 (5 bases). The CDR3 consists of 16 residues. Germline V gene sequence: CDR1 SEHNR, CDR2 FQNEAQ (reference sequence). The DNA for the CDR3 is TGTTCCAGCAGCCCTTTCATGGGGCCATCCACCTACGAGCAGTACTTC. This translates into CSSSPFMGPSTYEQYF.

The chain couples TRBV5-1 to TRBJ2-3; D remains unclear. CDR3 length equals 14 residues. Germline CDR1 SGHRS, CDR2 YFSETQ. V lost 4 bases to trimming and J lost 1 base, with 10 bases between them. In DNA, the CDR3 is TGCGCCAGCAGCGACCTAGAGGGCACAGATACGCAGTATTTT. Encoded protein: CASSDLEGTDTQYF.

This chain connects TRBV28 to TRBJ2-1; 9 nucleotides align to TRBD2. Germline values: CDR1 MDHEN, CDR2 SYDVKM. CDR3 length: 15 amino acids. Trimming at V came to 3 bases and at J to 7 bases, leaving 7 bases not matched to a gene. The CDR3 DNA sequence: TGTGCCAGCAGTTTTGCGGGAGGGCAAGAGAATGAGCAGTTCTTC. It is translated as CASSFAGGQENEQFF.

This clone was picked up one time. The chain employs TRBV5-1 and TRBJ2-7; tentatively, D is TRBD1 (6 bases). The CDR3 runs to 15 residues. V lost 0 bases and J 0 bases, leaving 10 bases between the germline ends. Germline lookup yields CDR1 SGHRS and CDR2 YFSETQ. The CDR3 coding sequence is TGCGCCAGCAGCTTGGCCGACAGGAGCTCCTACGAGCAGTACTTC. Protein sequence: CASSLADRSSYEQYF.

The rearrangement links TRBV27 to TRBJ2-3; 9 nucleotides match TRBD2. The J segment lost 0 bases and the V segment lost 5 bases, leaving 3 bases of the junction unmatched. There are 15 residues in the CDR3. Germline CDR1 MNHEY, CDR2 SMNVEV (reference sequence). Here the CDR3 reads CASSPLAGSTDTQYF. For the CDR3, the DNA is TGTGCCAGCAGTCCCCTAGCGGGAAGCACAGATACGCAGTATTTT.

The rearrangement joins TRBV7-9 to TRBJ2-1; possible D gene TRBD2, 6 bases. V was clipped by 2 bases and J by 8 bases, with 16 bases between them. CDR1 SEHNR and CDR2 FQNEAQ come from the germline V gene (reference sequence). This CDR3 region has 15 residues. This CDR3 is CASSLRPSGVDEQFF. CDR3 DNA: TGTGCCAGCAGCTTAAGGCCCTCGGGGGTCGATGAGCAGTTCTTC. Supplemented by reference TRBV7-9 and TRBJ2-1, the full variable domain reads DTGVSQNPRHKITKRGQNVTFRCDPISEHNRLYWYRQTLGQGPEFLTYFQNEAQLEKSRLLSDRFSAERPKGSFSTLEIQRTEQGDSAMYLCASSLRPSGVDEQFFGPGTRLTVL.

The CDR3 DNA follows: TGTGCCAGCAGTGGCGGGAGCAACGGGTACAATGAGCAGTTCTTC. Translated, it gives CASSGGSNGYNEQFF. This chain joins TRBV6-4 and TRBJ2-1; 7 positions agree with TRBD2. There are 15 residues in the CDR3. Germline CDR1 MRHNA, CDR2 SNTAGT. V trimming: 4 bases; J trimming: 4 bases; junction bases outside the gene matches: 7.

This chain uses TRBV27 with TRBJ2-7, with TRBD2 matching over 9 bases. Losses at the gene ends were 2 bases for V and 4 bases for J; bases not matched to a gene: 9. CDR3 length: 16 residues. CDR1 is MNHEY and CDR2 is SMNVEV in the germline V gene (reference sequence). The CDR3 protein is CASSLLSSGTRYEQYF. For the CDR3, the DNA is TGTGCCAGCAGTTTACTGTCTAGCGGGACTCGGTACGAGCAGTACTTC.

This sequence joins TRBV5-4 and TRBJ2-1, with 11 bases lining up with TRBD2. This CDR3 spans 16 amino acids. The junction had 5 bases not matched to a gene; V was cut back by 0 bases and J by 6 bases. CDR1 is SGHNT, CDR2 YYREEE, per germline (reference sequence). The CDR3 sequence is CASSLGLAGSTNEQFF. The CDR3 DNA reads as TGTGCCAGCAGCTTGGGACTAGCGGGGTCGACCAATGAGCAGTTCTTC.

The V gene is TRBV9, the J gene TRBJ1-3; TRBD1 might be the D (6 bases). CDR1 is SGDLS, CDR2 YYNGEE, per germline. The CDR3 sequence is 15 residues long. V lost 8 bases, J lost 0 bases, and 15 bases lay in between. The CDR3 bases are TGTGCCAGTGGGGGGGCTCTTTCCTCTGGAAACACCATATATTTT. Translation gives CASGGALSSGNTIYF.

In this sample, this clone turned up a few times. The J gene is TRBJ1-1, the V gene TRBV6-6, with 8 positions matching TRBD1. V lost 2 bases and J lost 1; bases outside the gene matches: 6. The CDR3 totals 16 residues. The V gene's germline CDR1 is MNHNY and CDR2 SVGAGI (reference sequence). The CDR3 coding sequence is TGTGCCAGCAGTTACCGACAGACAGGGGAGAACACTGAAGCTTTCTTT. It is translated as CASSYRQTGENTEAFF.

This chain connects TRBV6-4 to TRBJ1-1; TRBD1 matches at 8 bases. The CDR3 length is 15 residues. Germline CDR1 MRHNA, CDR2 SNTAGT. V lost 6 bases to trimming and J lost 1 base; unmatched junction nucleotides: 7. The CDR3 reads CASSRDRLSNTEAFF. The CDR3 DNA sequence: TGTGCCAGCAGCCGGGACAGGCTTTCGAACACTGAAGCTTTCTTT.

This chain links TRBV4-1 with TRBJ2-1; 10 nucleotides agree with TRBD2. The junction had 5 bases not matched to a gene; V was cut back by 0 bases and J by 9 bases. CDR1 and CDR2 (germline): MGHRA, YSYEKL. The CDR3 is made up of 15 amino acids. CDR3 in DNA: TGCGCCAGCAGCCAAGAAGCGGGAGGGCAGGGTGAGCAGTTCTTC. Protein: CASSQEAGGQGEQFF.

The J gene is TRBJ2-2, the V gene TRBV30; 8 nucleotides align to TRBD2. CDR1 is GTSNPN, CDR2 SVGIG, per germline (reference sequence). The J segment lost 6 bases and the V segment lost 8 bases, leaving 11 bases of the junction unmatched. CDR3 length: 14 residues. CDR3: CASTGTRGPGELFF. Written as DNA, the CDR3 is TGTGCCAGCACCGGGACTAGGGGCCCCGGGGAGCTGTTTTTT.

The rearrangement joins TRBV28 to TRBJ2-5; a possible D gene is TRBD1 (6 bases). The DNA end favors TRBJ2-7, so the J call may be wrong. Germline V gene sequence: CDR1 MDHEN, CDR2 SYDVKM. The CDR3 loop spans 13 amino acids. The CDR3 sequence is CASSPGQSYEQYF. For the CDR3, the DNA is TGTGCCAGCAGTCCCGGACAGTCCTACGAGCAGTACTTC.

The chain combines TRBV2 with TRBJ2-7; D may be TRBD1 (5 bases). The germline gives CDR1 SNHLY, CDR2 FYNNEI. This CDR3 is 12 amino acids long. V was cut by 5 bases and J by 5 bases, with 10 bases left in between. CDR3 coding DNA: TGTGCCAGCAGTCAACAGGCCGACGAGCAGTACTTC. Amino acid sequence: CASSQQADEQYF.

The chain carries TRBV5-6 and TRBJ2-7, with unresolved D. Trimming pared 3 bases from V and 5 bases from J, leaving 6 bases between. In germline, CDR1 is SGHDT, CDR2 YYEEEE. This CDR3 spans 11 amino acids. The CDR3, as DNA: TGTGCCAGCAGCTATAGCAACGAGCAGTACTTC. Amino acids: CASSYSNEQYF. Together with reference TRBV5-6 and TRBJ2-7, the CDR3 gives the full variable domain: DAGVTQSPTHLIKTRGQQVTLRCSPKSGHDTVSWYQQALGQGPQFIFQYYEEEERQRGNFPDRFSGHQFPNYSSELNVNALLLGDSALYLCASSYSNEQYFGPGTRLTVT.